This T cell receptor (beta chain) was recorded in a study of blood T cell repertoires in COVID-19. Study background: The United States, Italy and Spain supplied acute and convalescent COVID-19 samples. Nucleic acid was either cDNA or gDNA, and it came from T cells, B-cell-depleted T cells, or PBMCs.

The CDR3 contains 16 residues. V shed 3 bases and J 3 bases; nucleotides not matched to a gene: 7. Germline loops: CDR1 MGHRA, CDR2 YSYEKL. Original analysis: For nucleated cells, counts were estimated from reference gene primer amplification. Assay: immunoSEQ multiplex PCR; the TCRdb copy retains only in-frame clones and omits some. The V and J calls and the clone size are those of that table, but D and trimming were determined from the DNA. The sample has roughly 70,000 clones, approximately 78% seen once. This TCR was sampled from a woman of 80 years or more with active or convalescent COVID-19. This chain connects TRBV4-1 to TRBJ2-1, with TRBD2 identical over 8 bases. Sequenced sample: peripheral blood. Here the CDR3 DNA reads TGCGCCAGCAGCCATGGGCGGGGGGATTTCTACAATGAGCAGTTCTTC. This sequence encodes CASSHGRGDFYNEQFF.